Below, 24 T cell receptor beta chains from the same sample are listed, as sequenced in a study of identical twins. A single record per CDR3 protein comes from TCRdb applying MiXCR to the 5' RACE reads. This table holds approximately 620,000 distinct CDR3 sequences, more than 6.5% found once. These data were also reused for a study on yellow fever vaccine responses in identical twins.

Sample: PBMCs. The source of these receptors is a woman between 18 and 30 years old in good health.

The chain carries TRBV6-5 and TRBJ2-1; D possibly corresponds to TRBD1 (5 bases). The CDR3 runs to 17 residues. Germline V gene sequence: CDR1 MNHEY, CDR2 SVGAGI. V lost 0 bases and J 5 bases, leaving 17 bases between the germline ends. In nucleotides, the CDR3 is TGTGCCAGCAGTTACTCGTTGTATGGGGCGGCCAACAATGAGCAGTTCTTC. Its translation: CASSYSLYGAANNEQFF.

This clonotype came up many times. V gene TRBV7-2 combines with J gene TRBJ2-1, with 9 nucleotides matching TRBD2. Germline V gene data show CDR1 as SGHTA and CDR2 as FQGNSA. CDR3 length equals 16 residues. J was trimmed by 4 bases and V by 3 bases; bases with no gene match: 7. This CDR3 is CASSFASGTLYNEQFF. CDR3 sequence (DNA): TGTGCCAGCAGCTTTGCTAGCGGGACCCTGTACAATGAGCAGTTCTTC.

The chain recombines TRBV4-3 with TRBJ2-5, with D unresolved. Looked up from germline, CDR1 is LGHNA and CDR2 is YSLEER. The V end was cut by 0 bases, the J end by 1 base, with 6 bases between. The CDR3 consists of 14 residues. The DNA for the CDR3 is TGCGCCAGCAGCCAAGAAATAGCCCAAGAGACCCAGTACTTC. This gives the protein CASSQEIAQETQYF.

The table lists this clonotype with a few counts. The chain combines TRBV15 with TRBJ1-2; D may be TRBD1 (5 bases). The CDR3 covers 15 residues. Germline lookup yields CDR1 LNHNV and CDR2 YYDKDF (reference sequence). Between the trimmed V and J ends, which lost 3 bases and 4 bases, there was a span of 15 bases. This chain's CDR3 is CATSSEGWSVYGYTF. The CDR3 DNA follows: TGTGCCACCAGCAGTGAGGGGTGGAGTGTCTATGGCTACACCTTC.

This clonotype was observed a single time. V usage is TRBV30 and J usage is TRBJ1-1; D uncertain. The CDR3 contains 11 residues. Trimming took off 3 bases at V and 5 bases at J, with 7 bases between the two ends. Looked up from germline, CDR1 is GTSNPN and CDR2 is SVGIG (reference sequence). CDR3 protein: CAWRVRTEAFF. The CDR3 DNA is TGTGCCTGGAGGGTACGTACTGAAGCTTTCTTT.

The gene calls are TRBV29-1 and TRBJ2-3; the D call may be TRBD1 or TRBD2 (5 bases each). Trimming took 7 bases from V and 1 from J, leaving 18 bases between them. This CDR3 has 15 residues. The germline CDR1 and CDR2 sequences are SQVTM and ANQGSEA. The CDR3, as DNA: TGCAGCGCCAACGGGGCCGCCAGTCGCACAGATACGCAGTATTTT. Translating it yields CSANGAASRTDTQYF.

The chain uses TRBV5-1 and TRBJ2-7, with 7 nucleotides matching TRBD1. The V gene end was trimmed by 1 base and the J gene end by 2 bases; junction bases not matched to a gene: 3. CDR3 length equals 14 residues. Looked up from germline, CDR1 is SGHRS and CDR2 is YFSETQ. CDR3 sequence: CASSLSGQAYEQYF. DNA of the CDR3: TGCGCCAGCAGCTTGTCTGGACAGGCCTACGAGCAGTACTTC. Full variable domain (rest looked up from reference TRBV5-1 and TRBJ2-7): KAGVTQTPRYLIKTRGQQVTLSCSPISGHRSVSWYQQTPGQGLQFLFEYFSETQRNKGNFPGRFSGRQFSNSRSEMNVSTLELGDSALYLCASSLSGQAYEQYFGPGTRLTVT.

This clonotype was seen ten or more times. Mismatch with germline at one junction end may stem from a read error. The chain joins TRBV7-7 to TRBJ1-1; D uncertain. Germline CDR1 reads SSHAT; CDR2 reads FNYEAQ (reference sequence). The CDR3 consists of 14 residues. As DNA, the CDR3 is TGTGCTAGCAGCTTATCTCGGCTCAACACTGAAGCTTTCTTT. As protein: CASSLSRLNTEAFF.

V gene TRBV12-3 or TRBV12-4 combines with J gene TRBJ2-5; possibly TRBD2 for D (7 bases). V was clipped by 4 bases and J by 4 bases, with 13 bases between them. This CDR3 spans 14 amino acids. CDR3 amino acids: CASSSSGEGETQYF. CDR3 sequence (DNA): TGTGCCAGCAGTTCCTCAGGGGAGGGAGAGACCCAGTACTTC.

The chain employs TRBV11-2 and TRBJ2-6; perhaps TRBD2 as D (7 bases). V lost 1 base and J lost 2, with 12 bases in between. This CDR3 spans 17 amino acids. Germline V gene lookup returns CDR1 SGHAT and CDR2 FQNNGV. CDR3 amino acids: CASSLGQGGAGANVLTF. The CDR3 nucleotides read TGTGCCAGCAGCTTAGGCCAAGGGGGGGCTGGGGCCAACGTCCTGACTTTC.

In this sample, this clonotype turned up many times. The chain joins TRBV12-3 or TRBV12-4 to TRBJ2-3; TRBD1 might be the D (5 bases). There are 14 residues in the CDR3. V shed 2 bases and J shed 3 bases, with 9 bases lying between them. The CDR3 reads CASSLRAGTDTQYF. CDR3 nucleotides: TGTGCCAGCAGTTTACGGGCAGGGACAGATACGCAGTATTTT.

The rearrangement links TRBV20-1 to TRBJ1-1; tentatively, D is TRBD1 (5 bases). CDR3 length: 13 residues. The V gene's germline CDR1 is DFQATT and CDR2 SNEGSKA (reference sequence). Trimming removed 3 bases at V and 5 bases at J, with 13 bases between. CDR3 sequence (DNA): TGCAGTGCTAGTGGAGACAGTGGAACTGAAGCTTTCTTT. Amino acids: CSASGDSGTEAFF.

The chain links TRBV4-3 to TRBJ2-1, with 12 bases fitting TRBD2. With V trimmed by 0 bases and J by 7 bases, 4 bases remained unmatched. The germline gives CDR1 LGHNA, CDR2 YSLEER. The CDR3 has 16 amino acids. In DNA, the CDR3 is TGCGCCAGCAGCCAAGATCGTCTAGCGGGAGGGAATGAGCAGTTCTTC. It yields the protein CASSQDRLAGGNEQFF.

This clonotype has only a few counts. This rearrangement joins TRBV5-1 to TRBJ2-1, with TRBD2 matching over 8 bases. This CDR3 contains 15 residues. Germline-derived CDR1 and CDR2 are SGHRS and YFSETQ. V gave up 0 bases and J gave up 4 bases; unmatched junction bases: 3. CDR3 region: CASSLVLADYNEQFF. As DNA, the CDR3 is TGCGCCAGCAGCTTGGTACTAGCGGATTACAATGAGCAGTTCTTC.

There are a few counts of this clonotype. The chain combines TRBV20-1 with TRBJ2-1; D is perhaps TRBD2 (6 bases). CDR1 is DFQATT, CDR2 SNEGSKA, per germline (reference sequence). With 3 bases removed from V and 3 bases from J, the gap between germline ends came to 15 bases. This CDR3 comprises 15 residues. Here the CDR3 reads CSASDMAGLYNEQFF. The CDR3 DNA is TGCAGTGCTAGTGATATGGCGGGACTCTACAATGAGCAGTTCTTC.

In this sample, this clonotype turned up once. The rearrangement joins TRBV18 to TRBJ1-2, with D perhaps TRBD1 (5 bases). V was shortened by 4 bases and J by 4 bases, with 13 bases between the two germline ends. The germline V gene encodes CDR1 KGHSH and CDR2 LQKENI. CDR3 size: 14 residues. This CDR3 reads CASSLSTEPYGYTF. The DNA for the CDR3 is TGTGCCAGCTCACTCTCGACAGAGCCCTATGGCTACACCTTC.

This clonotype was seen more than once but under ten times. For the CDR3, the DNA is TGTGCCAGCAGCGCGTTCAAAAGGACCGGGGAGCTGTTTTTT. It encodes CASSAFKRTGELFF. The gene calls are TRBV6-1 and TRBJ2-2, with no clear D. Germline CDR1 MNHNS, CDR2 SASEGT. Trimming cost V 6 bases and J 5 bases, with 13 bases left between them. The CDR3 is 14 residues long.

The sample holds many counts of this clonotype. The chain has TRBV29-1 and TRBJ2-7, with D maybe TRBD2 (5 bases). With 1 base removed from V and 2 bases from J, the gap between germline ends came to 21 bases. The CDR3 is made up of 17 amino acids. Germline CDR1 is SQVTM and CDR2 is ANQGSEA. CDR3 sequence: CSVEGRGRRSGTYEQYF. In DNA, the CDR3 is TGCAGCGTTGAAGGACGGGGTAGGAGGAGCGGAACCTACGAGCAGTACTTC.

This rearrangement joins TRBV28 to TRBJ2-5; 10 nucleotides align to TRBD1. Germline loops: CDR1 MDHEN, CDR2 SYDVKM. The CDR3 totals 15 residues. The junction had 10 bases not matched to a gene; V was cut back by 6 bases and J by 6 bases. CDR3 residues: CASRPATGGGKTQYF. In nucleotides, the CDR3 is TGTGCCAGCAGACCAGCGACAGGGGGCGGAAAGACCCAGTACTTC.

This clonotype has a handful of counts. The chain has TRBV2 and TRBJ2-2; D is possibly TRBD1 (6 bases). CDR1 is SNHLY, CDR2 FYNNEI, per germline. CDR3 length: 13 amino acids. Trimming shortened V by 7 bases and J by 1 base, and 7 bases separated the two germline ends. Here the CDR3 reads CASKDRNTGELFF. As DNA, the CDR3 is TGTGCCAGCAAGGACAGGAACACCGGGGAGCTGTTTTTT.

This clonotype turned up a few times. The genes are TRBV20-1 and TRBJ1-1; D unresolved. V was pared by 2 bases and J by 7 bases, with 8 bases between. Germline V gene sequence: CDR1 DFQATT, CDR2 SNEGSKA (reference sequence). CDR3 size: 11 residues. The CDR3 here is CSARPQIEAFF. The DNA for the CDR3 is TGCAGTGCTAGACCACAGATTGAAGCTTTCTTT.

In its sample, this clonotype was seen many times. The chain has TRBV7-9 and TRBJ2-7, with a weak D call TRBD2 (6 bases). The V and J ends lost 3 bases and 7 bases respectively, with 13 bases between them. Germline V gene lookup returns CDR1 SEHNR and CDR2 FQNEAQ (reference sequence). This CDR3 region has 13 residues. This CDR3 is CASSLAGLEEQYF. In nucleotides, the CDR3 is TGTGCCAGCAGCTTGGCGGGGTTGGAGGAGCAGTACTTC.

A few counts support this clonotype. The rearrangement uses TRBV28 and TRBJ1-2, with D unclear. There are 16 residues in the CDR3. Trimming removed 3 bases from V and 4 bases from J, with 18 bases in between. Germline V gene lookup returns CDR1 MDHEN and CDR2 SYDVKM. This CDR3 reads CASSLPSRTGFYGYTF. Written as DNA, the CDR3 is TGTGCCAGCAGTTTGCCCTCTCGCACCGGATTCTATGGCTACACCTTC.

This clonotype appeared a few times. The chain uses TRBV30 and TRBJ2-1; tentatively, D is TRBD2 (5 bases). The germline V gene encodes CDR1 GTSNPN and CDR2 SVGIG (reference sequence). The V end lost 3 bases, the J end lost 8 bases, and 11 bases lay between the germline ends. The CDR3 sequence is 12 residues long. The CDR3 DNA reads TGTGCCTGGAGGGAGGTGAGCGATGAGCAGTTCTTC. This encodes CAWREVSDEQFF.